A selection of T cell receptor beta chains follows, all from one sample in a study of T cell changes during pregnancy in multiple sclerosis. Sequenced by immunoSEQ multiplex PCR; TCRdb stores in-frame clones only, minus some. This sample has more than 60,000 clones, with roughly 91% found just once. The source material was CD4+ T cells from peripheral blood mononuclear cells, sampled in the third trimester of pregnancy. The origin of the receptors is a female donor in good health, enrolled as a control in a pregnancy study. CDR3s include the opening cysteine and the closing phenylalanine or tryptophan. A D gene is named only where the DNA matches it firmly. A clone size is listed for some rows: how often the clone was seen (once, few, many), or a class if it is expanded.

d_gene: -; abundance: -; j_gene: TRBJ2-4; v_gene: TRBV30; CDR3aa: CAWQGDSNIQYF; CDR3nt: TGTGCCTGGCAAGGGGATTCAAACATTCAGTACTTC
d_gene: -; abundance: -; j_gene: TRBJ2-6; v_gene: TRBV19; CDR3aa: CASAGQRSSGANVLTF; CDR3nt: TGTGCCAGCGCGGGACAGAGGAGCTCTGGGGCCAACGTCCTGACTTTC
d_gene: -; abundance: -; j_gene: TRBJ2-5; v_gene: TRBV20-1; CDR3aa: CSASKGETQYF; CDR3nt: TGCAGTGCTTCGAAGGGGGAGACCCAGTACTTC
d_gene: TRBD1; abundance: -; j_gene: TRBJ2-2; v_gene: TRBV11-3; CDR3aa: CASSPTGSGAGELFF; CDR3nt: TGTGCCAGCAGCCCGACAGGGTCTGGCGCCGGGGAGCTGTTTTTT
d_gene: -; abundance: -; j_gene: TRBJ1-3; v_gene: TRBV5-1; CDR3aa: CASSLGGQDSGNTIYF; CDR3nt: TGCGCCAGCAGCTTGGGGGGGCAGGACTCTGGAAACACCATATATTTT
d_gene: -; abundance: -; j_gene: TRBJ2-5; v_gene: TRBV4-2; CDR3aa: CASSQDYIGRTGETQYF; CDR3nt: TGTGCCAGCAGCCAAGACTATATTGGCAGAACGGGAGAGACCCAGTACTTC
d_gene: -; abundance: -; j_gene: TRBJ2-3; v_gene: TRBV19; CDR3aa: CASSISGRTDTQYF; CDR3nt: TGTGCCAGTAGTATCAGTGGCCGCACAGATACGCAGTATTTT
d_gene: -; abundance: once; j_gene: TRBJ2-3; v_gene: TRBV11-2; CDR3aa: CASSLRLRGGTTDTQYF; CDR3nt: TGTGCCAGCAGCTTAAGGCTCCGGGGAGGCACAACAGATACGCAGTATTTT
d_gene: -; abundance: -; j_gene: TRBJ1-2; v_gene: TRBV5-8; CDR3aa: CASSLGRISGGYTF; CDR3nt: TGTGCCAGCAGCTTGGGGCGCATCAGCGGGGGCTACACCTTC
d_gene: -; abundance: -; j_gene: TRBJ1-1; v_gene: TRBV9; CDR3aa: CASSVDTLNTEAFF; CDR3nt: TGTGCCAGCAGCGTAGACACATTGAACACTGAAGCTTTCTTT
d_gene: TRBD2; abundance: -; j_gene: TRBJ2-1; v_gene: TRBV30; CDR3aa: CAWRLLAGGPHFYNEQFF; CDR3nt: TGTGCCTGGAGGTTACTAGCGGGGGGGCCTCATTTCTACAATGAGCAGTTCTTC
d_gene: -; abundance: few; j_gene: TRBJ2-7; v_gene: TRBV7-2; CDR3aa: CASSHDPGSYEQYF; CDR3nt: TGTGCCAGCAGCCACGACCCGGGCTCCTACGAGCAGTACTTC
d_gene: TRBD1; abundance: -; j_gene: TRBJ1-2; v_gene: TRBV27; CDR3aa: CASSFFSGTGGAGYTF; CDR3nt: TGTGCCAGCAGTTTCTTTTCCGGGACAGGGGGGGCTGGCTACACCTTC
d_gene: -; abundance: -; j_gene: TRBJ1-2; v_gene: TRBV2; CDR3aa: CASSPSTVGYGYTF; CDR3nt: TGTGCCAGCAGTCCATCGACAGTTGGGTATGGCTACACCTTC